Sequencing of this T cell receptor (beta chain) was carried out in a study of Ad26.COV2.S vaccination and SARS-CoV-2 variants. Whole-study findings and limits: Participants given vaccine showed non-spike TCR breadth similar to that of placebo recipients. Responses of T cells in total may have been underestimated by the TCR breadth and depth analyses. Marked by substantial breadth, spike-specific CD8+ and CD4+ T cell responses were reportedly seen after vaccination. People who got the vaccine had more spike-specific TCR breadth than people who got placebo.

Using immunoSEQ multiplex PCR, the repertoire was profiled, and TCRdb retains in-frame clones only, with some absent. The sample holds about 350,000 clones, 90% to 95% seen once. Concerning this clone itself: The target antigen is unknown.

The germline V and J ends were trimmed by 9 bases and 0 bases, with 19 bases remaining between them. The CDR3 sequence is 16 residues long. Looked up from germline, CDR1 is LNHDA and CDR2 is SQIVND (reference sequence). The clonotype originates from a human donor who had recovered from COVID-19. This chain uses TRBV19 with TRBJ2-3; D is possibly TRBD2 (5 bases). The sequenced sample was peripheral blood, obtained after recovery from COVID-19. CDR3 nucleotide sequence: TGTGCCAGGCGCCCGACTCAGCGGACTAGCACAGATACGCAGTATTTT. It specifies CARRPTQRTSTDTQYF.